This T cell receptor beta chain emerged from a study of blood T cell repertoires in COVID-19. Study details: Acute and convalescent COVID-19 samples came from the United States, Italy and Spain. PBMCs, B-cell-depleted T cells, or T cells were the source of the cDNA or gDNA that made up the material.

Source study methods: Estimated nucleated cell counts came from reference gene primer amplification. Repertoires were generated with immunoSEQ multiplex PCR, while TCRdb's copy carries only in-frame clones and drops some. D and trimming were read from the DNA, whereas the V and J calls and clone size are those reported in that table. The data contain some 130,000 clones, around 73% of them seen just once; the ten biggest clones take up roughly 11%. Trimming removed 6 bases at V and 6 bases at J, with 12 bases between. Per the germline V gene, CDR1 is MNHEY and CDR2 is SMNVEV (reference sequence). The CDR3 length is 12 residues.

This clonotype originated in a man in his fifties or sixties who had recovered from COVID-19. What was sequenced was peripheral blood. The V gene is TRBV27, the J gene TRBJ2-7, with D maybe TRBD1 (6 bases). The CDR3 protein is CASRKSGAEQYF. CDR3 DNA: TGTGCCAGCAGAAAATCAGGGGCCGAGCAGTACTTC.